What follows describes a single T cell receptor (beta chain). Unique molecular identifiers were present on the cDNA, and a universal primer site came from template switching. TCRdb re-derived calls from the 5' RACE reads in MiXCR, one entry per CDR3 protein. The repertoire consists of 200,000 to 250,000 distinct CDR3 sequences, with about 10% occurring once and the leading ten covering about 9.1%. The sample is drawn from a study of identical twins. The CDR3 runs to 14 residues. Germline CDR1 is LNHDA and CDR2 is SQIVND (reference sequence). V shed 2 bases and J 9 bases; nucleotides not matched to a gene: 3.

Input material: memory T cells sorted from blood. This TCR came from a man aged 50-60 years in good health. This chain connects TRBV19 to TRBJ2-1; 11 nucleotides align to TRBD2. This CDR3 is CASSISSGGREQFF. As DNA, the CDR3 is TGTGCCAGTAGTATATCTAGCGGGGGGCGTGAGCAGTTCTTC.